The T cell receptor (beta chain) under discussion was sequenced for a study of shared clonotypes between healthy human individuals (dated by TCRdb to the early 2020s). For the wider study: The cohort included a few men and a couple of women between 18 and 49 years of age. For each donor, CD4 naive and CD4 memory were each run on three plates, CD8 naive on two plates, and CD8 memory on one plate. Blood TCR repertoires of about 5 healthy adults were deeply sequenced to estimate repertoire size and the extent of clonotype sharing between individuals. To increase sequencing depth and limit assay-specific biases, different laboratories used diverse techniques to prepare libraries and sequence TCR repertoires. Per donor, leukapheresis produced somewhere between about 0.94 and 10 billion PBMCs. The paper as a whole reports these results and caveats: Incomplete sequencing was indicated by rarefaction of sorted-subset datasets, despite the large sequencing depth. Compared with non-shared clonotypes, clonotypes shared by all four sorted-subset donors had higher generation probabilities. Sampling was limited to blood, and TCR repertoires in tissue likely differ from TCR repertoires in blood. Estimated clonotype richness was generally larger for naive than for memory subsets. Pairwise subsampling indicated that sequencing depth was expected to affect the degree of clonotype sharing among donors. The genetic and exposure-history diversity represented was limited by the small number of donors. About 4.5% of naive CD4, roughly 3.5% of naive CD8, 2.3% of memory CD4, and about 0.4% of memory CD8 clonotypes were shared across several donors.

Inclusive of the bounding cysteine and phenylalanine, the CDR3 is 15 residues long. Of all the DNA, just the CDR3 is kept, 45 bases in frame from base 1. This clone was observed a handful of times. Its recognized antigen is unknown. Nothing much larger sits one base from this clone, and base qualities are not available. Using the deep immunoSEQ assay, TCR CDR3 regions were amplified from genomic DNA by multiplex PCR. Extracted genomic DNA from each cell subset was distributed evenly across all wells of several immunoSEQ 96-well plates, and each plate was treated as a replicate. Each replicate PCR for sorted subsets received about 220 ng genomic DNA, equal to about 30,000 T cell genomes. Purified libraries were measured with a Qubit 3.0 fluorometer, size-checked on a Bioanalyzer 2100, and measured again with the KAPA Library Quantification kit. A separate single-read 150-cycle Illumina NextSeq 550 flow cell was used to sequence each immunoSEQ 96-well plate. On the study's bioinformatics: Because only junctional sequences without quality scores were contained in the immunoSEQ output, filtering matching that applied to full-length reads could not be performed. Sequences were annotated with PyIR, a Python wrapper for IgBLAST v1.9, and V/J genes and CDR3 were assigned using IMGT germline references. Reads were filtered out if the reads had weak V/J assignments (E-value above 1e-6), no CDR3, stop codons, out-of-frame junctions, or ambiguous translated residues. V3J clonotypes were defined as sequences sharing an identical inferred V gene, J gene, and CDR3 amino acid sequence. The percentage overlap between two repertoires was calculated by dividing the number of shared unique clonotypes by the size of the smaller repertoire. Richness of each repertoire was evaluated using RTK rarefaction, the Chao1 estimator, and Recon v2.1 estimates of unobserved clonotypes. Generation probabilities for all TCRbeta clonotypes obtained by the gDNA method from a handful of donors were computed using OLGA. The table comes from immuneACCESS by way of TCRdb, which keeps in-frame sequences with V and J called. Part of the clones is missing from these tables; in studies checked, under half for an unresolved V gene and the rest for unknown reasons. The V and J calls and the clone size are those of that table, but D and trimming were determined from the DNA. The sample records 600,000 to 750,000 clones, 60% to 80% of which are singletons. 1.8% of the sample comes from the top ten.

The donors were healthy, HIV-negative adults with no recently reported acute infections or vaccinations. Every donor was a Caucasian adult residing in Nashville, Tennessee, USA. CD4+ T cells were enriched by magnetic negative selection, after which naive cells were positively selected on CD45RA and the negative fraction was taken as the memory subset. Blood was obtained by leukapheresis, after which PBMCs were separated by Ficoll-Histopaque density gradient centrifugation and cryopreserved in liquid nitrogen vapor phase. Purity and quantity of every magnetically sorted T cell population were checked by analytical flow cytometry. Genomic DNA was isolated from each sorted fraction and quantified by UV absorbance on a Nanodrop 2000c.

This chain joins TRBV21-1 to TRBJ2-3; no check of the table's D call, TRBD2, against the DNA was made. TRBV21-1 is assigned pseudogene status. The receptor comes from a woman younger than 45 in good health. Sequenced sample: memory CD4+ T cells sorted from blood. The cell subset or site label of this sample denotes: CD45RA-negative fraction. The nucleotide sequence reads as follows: TGTGCCAGCAGCAAAGGGGGAGGATGGGCAGATACGCAGTATTTT. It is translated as CASSKGGGWADTQYF.